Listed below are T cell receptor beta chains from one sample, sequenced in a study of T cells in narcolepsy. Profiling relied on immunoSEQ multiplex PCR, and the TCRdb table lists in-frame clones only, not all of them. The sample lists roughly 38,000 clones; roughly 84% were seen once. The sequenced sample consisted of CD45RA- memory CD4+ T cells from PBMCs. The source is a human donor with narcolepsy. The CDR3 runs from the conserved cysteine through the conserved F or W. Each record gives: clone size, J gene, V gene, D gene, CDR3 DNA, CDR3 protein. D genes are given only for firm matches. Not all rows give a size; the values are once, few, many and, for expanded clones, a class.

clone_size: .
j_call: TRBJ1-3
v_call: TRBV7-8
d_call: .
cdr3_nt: TGTGCCAGCAGCCCGGGCGCAGGTTCTGGAAACACCATATATTTT
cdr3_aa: CASSPGAGSGNTIYF

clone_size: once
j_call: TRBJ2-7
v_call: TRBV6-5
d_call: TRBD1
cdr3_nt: TGTGCCAGCACGGGGACAGGGGGCTACGAGCAGTACTTC
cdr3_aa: CASTGTGGYEQYF

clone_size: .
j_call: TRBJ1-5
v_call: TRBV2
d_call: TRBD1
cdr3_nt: TGTGCCAGCATGAGCCAGGGGGCTAACGGCAATCAGCCCCAGCATTTT
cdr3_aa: CASMSQGANGNQPQHF

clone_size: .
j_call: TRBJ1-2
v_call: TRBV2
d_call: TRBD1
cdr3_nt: TGTGCCAGCAGTGGGGACAGCCCTTCCTCTGGCTACACCTTC
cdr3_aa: CASSGDSPSSGYTF

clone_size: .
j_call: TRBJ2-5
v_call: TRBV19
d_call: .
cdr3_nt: TGTGCCAGTAGTATATTGGGGACTCAAGAGACCCAGTACTTC
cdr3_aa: CASSILGTQETQYF

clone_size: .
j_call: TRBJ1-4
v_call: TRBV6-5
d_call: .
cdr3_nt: TGTGCCAGCACAACCGACACCCTGAGGGATGAAAAACTGTTTTTT
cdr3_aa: CASTTDTLRDEKLFF

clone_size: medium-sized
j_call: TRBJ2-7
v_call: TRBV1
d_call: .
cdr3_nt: TGCACCAGCAGCCAAGAGGATAGCGGGGGGCCATCCTACGAGCAGTACTTC
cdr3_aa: CTSSQEDSGGPSYEQYF

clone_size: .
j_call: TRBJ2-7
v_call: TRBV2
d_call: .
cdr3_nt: TGTGCCAGCAGTGAACTACAGGGTTTGTCCGAGCAGTACTTC
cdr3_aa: CASSELQGLSEQYF

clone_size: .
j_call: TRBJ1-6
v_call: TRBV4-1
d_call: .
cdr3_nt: TGCGCCAGCAGCCAAGAAGGGGGATTTACTAATTCACCCCTCCACTTT
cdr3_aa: CASSQEGGFTNSPLHF

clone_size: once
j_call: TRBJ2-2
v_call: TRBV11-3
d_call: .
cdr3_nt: TGTGCCAGCAGCTCTCGGGCCGGGGAGCTGTTTTTT
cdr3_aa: CASSSRAGELFF

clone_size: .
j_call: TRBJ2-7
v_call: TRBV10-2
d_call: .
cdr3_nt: TGCGCCAGCAGTGTACTAAGTTCCTACGAGCAGTACTTC
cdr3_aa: CASSVLSSYEQYF

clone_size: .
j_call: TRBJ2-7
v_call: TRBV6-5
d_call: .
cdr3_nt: TGTGCCAGCAGTCAGCCTGGTATCTACGAGCAGTACTTC
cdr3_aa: CASSQPGIYEQYF

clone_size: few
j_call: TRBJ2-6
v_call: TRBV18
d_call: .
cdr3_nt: TGTGCCAGCTCACCAACCCGTGACAGTGGTGGGGCCAACGTCCTGACTTTC
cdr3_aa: CASSPTRDSGGANVLTF

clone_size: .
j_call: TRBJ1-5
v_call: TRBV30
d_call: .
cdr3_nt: TGTGCCTGGAGCGGTGACAGTAATCAGCCCCAGCATTTT
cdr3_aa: CAWSGDSNQPQHF

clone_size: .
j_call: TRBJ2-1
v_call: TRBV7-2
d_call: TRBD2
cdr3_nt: TGTGCCAGCAGCTTAGCAGCTAGCGGGGGGGCCCATGAGCAGTTCTTC
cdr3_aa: CASSLAASGGAHEQFF

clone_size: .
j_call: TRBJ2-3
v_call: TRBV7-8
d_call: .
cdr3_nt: TGTGCCAGCAGCTTAGGCCCGGCAACAGATACGCAGTATTTT
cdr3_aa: CASSLGPATDTQYF

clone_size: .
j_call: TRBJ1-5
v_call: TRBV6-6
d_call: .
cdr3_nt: TGCGCCAGCACGGGGGGGTCGGATCAGCCCCAGCATTTT
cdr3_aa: CASTGGSDQPQHF

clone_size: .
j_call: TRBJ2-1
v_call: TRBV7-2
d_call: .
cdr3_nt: TGTGCCAGCAGCTTTAGGGGGGGCGATGAGCAGTTCTTC
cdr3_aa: CASSFRGGDEQFF

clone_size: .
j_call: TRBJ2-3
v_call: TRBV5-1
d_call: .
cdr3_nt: TGCGCCAGCAGCTTGGAAGGACTAGATACGCAGTATTTT
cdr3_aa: CASSLEGLDTQYF

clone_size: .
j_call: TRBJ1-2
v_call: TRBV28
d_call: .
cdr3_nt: TGTGCCAGCGTCGCTGGTACGGTCTATGGCTACACCTTC
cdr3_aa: CASVAGTVYGYTF

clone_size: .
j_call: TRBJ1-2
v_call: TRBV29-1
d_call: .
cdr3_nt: TGCAGCGTTGGACAGAACTATGGCTACACCTTC
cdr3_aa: CSVGQNYGYTF

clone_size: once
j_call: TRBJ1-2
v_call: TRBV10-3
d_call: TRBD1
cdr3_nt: TGTGCCATCAGTGATCAGGGGGGTCTACGTGGCTACACCTTC
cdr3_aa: CAISDQGGLRGYTF

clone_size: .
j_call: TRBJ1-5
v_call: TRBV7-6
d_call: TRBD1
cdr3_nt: TGTGCCAGCAGCCTCGACAGGGGGCTAAATCAGCCCCAGCATTTT
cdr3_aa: CASSLDRGLNQPQHF

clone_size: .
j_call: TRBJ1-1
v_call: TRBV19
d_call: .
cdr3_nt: TGTGCCAGTAGTATCGGGACTGTCGGCAGAGCGAACACTGAAGCTTTCTTT
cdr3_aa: CASSIGTVGRANTEAFF

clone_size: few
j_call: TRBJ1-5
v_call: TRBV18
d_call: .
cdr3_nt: TGTGCCAGCTCACTAAGCGGTAATAGCAATCAGCCCCAGCATTTT
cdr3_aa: CASSLSGNSNQPQHF

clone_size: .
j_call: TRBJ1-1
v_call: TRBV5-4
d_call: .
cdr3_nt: TGTGCCAGCAGCCCAGGGGTAGGGGCCATGAACACTGAAGCTTTCTTT
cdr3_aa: CASSPGVGAMNTEAFF

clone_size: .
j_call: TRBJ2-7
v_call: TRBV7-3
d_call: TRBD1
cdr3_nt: TGTGCCAGCAGCTTAACAGGGACAGATTACTACGAGCAGTACTTC
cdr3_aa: CASSLTGTDYYEQYF

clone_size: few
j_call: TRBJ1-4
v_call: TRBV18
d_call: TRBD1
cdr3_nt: TGTGCCAGCTCACCTCAGGGGGGTGAAAAACTGTTTTTT
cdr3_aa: CASSPQGGEKLFF

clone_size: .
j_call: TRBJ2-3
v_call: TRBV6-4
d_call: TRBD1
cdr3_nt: TGTGCCAGCAGTGGAGGGGGCGCGGGCACAGATACGCAGTATTTT
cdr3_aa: CASSGGGAGTDTQYF

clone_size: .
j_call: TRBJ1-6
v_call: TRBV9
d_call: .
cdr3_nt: TGTGCCAGCAGCCATCGGGACTCACCCCTCCACTTT
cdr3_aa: CASSHRDSPLHF

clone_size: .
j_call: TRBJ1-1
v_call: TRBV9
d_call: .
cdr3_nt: TGTGCCAGCAGCGTATCGGGCGGACACCGGAACACTGAAGCTTTCTTT
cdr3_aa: CASSVSGGHRNTEAFF

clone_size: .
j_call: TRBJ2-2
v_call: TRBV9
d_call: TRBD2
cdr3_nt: TGTGCCAGCAGCCTCCGGAGTAGCGGGGGGGCCGGGGAGCTGTTTTTT
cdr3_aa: CASSLRSSGGAGELFF

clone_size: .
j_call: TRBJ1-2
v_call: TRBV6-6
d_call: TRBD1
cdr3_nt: TGTGCCAGCAGTTTTCAGGGGGGAGATGTCTATGGCTACACCTTC
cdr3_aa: CASSFQGGDVYGYTF

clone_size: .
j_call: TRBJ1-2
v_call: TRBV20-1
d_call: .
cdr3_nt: TGCAGTGCTAGAGATGGGTATGGCTACACCTTC
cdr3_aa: CSARDGYGYTF

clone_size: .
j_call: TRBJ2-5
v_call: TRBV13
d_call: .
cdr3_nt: TGTGCCAGCAGCTTCGGGGGAGGCGAGACCCAGTACTTC
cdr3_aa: CASSFGGGETQYF

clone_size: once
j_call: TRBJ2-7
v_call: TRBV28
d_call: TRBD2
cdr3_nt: TGTGCCAGCAGTTTCGACTCTGCGGGGGGGCGGGAGCAGTACTTC
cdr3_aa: CASSFDSAGGREQYF

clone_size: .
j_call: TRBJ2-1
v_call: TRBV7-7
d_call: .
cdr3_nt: TGTGCCAGCAGCTTAGAGTACAGTCCCTACAATGAGCAGTTCTTC
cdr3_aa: CASSLEYSPYNEQFF

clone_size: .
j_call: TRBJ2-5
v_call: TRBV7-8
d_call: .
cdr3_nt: TGTGCCAGCAGCCTTGGACAGATCCAAGAGACCCAGTACTTC
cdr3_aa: CASSLGQIQETQYF

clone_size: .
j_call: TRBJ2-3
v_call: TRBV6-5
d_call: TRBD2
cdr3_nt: TGTGCCAGCAGCCCGGGGGGACGAGCAGATACGCAGTATTTT
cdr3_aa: CASSPGGRADTQYF

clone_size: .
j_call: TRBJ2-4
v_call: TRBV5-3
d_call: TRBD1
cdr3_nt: TGTGCCAGAAGCCCGGACAGGGAACTAGCCAAAAACATTCAGTACTTC
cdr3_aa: CARSPDRELAKNIQYF

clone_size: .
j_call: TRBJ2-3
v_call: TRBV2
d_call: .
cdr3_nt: TGTGCCAGCAGTGGGAGCGGGTTCAGCACAGATACGCAGTATTTT
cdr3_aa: CASSGSGFSTDTQYF

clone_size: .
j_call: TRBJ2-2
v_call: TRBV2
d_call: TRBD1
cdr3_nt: TGTGCCAGCAAGACAGGGGGCGCGAACACCGGGGAGCTGTTTTTT
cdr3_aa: CASKTGGANTGELFF

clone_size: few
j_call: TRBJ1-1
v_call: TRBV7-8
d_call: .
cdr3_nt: TGTGCCAGCAGCTTAGGGGACCGGACTGAAGCTTTCTTT
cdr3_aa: CASSLGDRTEAFF

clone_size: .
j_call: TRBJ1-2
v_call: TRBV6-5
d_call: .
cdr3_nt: TGTGCCAGCAGTTACGTCGGAAACTATGGCTACACCTTC
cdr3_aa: CASSYVGNYGYTF

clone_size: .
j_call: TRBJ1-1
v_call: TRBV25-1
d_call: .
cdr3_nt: TGTGCCAGCAGTGACCCAGGGATTTACACTGAAGCTTTCTTT
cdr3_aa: CASSDPGIYTEAFF

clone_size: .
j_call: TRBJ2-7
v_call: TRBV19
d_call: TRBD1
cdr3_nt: TGTGCCAGTAGTCGGGACAGGTTGGGGTCCGAGCAGTACTTC
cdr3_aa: CASSRDRLGSEQYF

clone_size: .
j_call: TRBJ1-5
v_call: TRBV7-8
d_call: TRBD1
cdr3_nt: TGTGCCAGCAGTCCGAACCGGGACAGGGGTGGTCAGCCCCAGCATTTT
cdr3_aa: CASSPNRDRGGQPQHF

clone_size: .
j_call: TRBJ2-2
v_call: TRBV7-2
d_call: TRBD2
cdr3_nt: TGTGCCAGCAGCTACACTAGCGGGGCCGGGGAGCTGTTTTTT
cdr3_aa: CASSYTSGAGELFF

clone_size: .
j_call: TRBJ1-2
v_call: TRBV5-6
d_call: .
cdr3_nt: TGTGCCAGCAGCACGTTTGGGGGGAAAGGCTATGGCTACACCTTC
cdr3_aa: CASSTFGGKGYGYTF

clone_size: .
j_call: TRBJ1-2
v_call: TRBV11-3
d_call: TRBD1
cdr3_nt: TGTGCCAGCAGCCCCCTGGGACAGACTGAGCGCGGCTACACCTTC
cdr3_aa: CASSPLGQTERGYTF

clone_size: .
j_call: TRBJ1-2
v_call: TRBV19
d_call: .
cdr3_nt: TGTGCCAGTTCTAACAGGGATGGCTACACCTTC
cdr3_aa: CASSNRDGYTF

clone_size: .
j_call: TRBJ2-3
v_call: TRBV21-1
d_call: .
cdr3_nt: TGTGCCAGCAGCAAAAAAGGTTTTAAGGATACGCAGTATTTT
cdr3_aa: CASSKKGFKDTQYF

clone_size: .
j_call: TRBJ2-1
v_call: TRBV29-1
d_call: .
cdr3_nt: TGCAGCGTTGAAGTCACGTTGGTTAGCGGCTCCTACAATGAGCAGTTCTTC
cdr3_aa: CSVEVTLVSGSYNEQFF

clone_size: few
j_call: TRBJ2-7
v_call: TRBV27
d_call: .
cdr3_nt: TGTGCCAGCAGTTCACCCGGGATCTCCTACGAGCAGTACTTC
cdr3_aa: CASSSPGISYEQYF